What follows are 30 T cell receptor beta chains derived from one specimen sequenced in a study of naive and memory T cell subsets. The SP2 primer and nested alpha and beta constant region primers amplified ligated cDNA in four rounds. In TCRdb, the UMI-ligation and nested PCR reads were re-called with MiXCR into one record per CDR3 protein. The table records around 14,000 distinct CDR3 sequences, under 6.5% of them present only once. The treatment is: skin biopsy from PPD injection site in Mantoux-positive individual. A UMI-containing oligonucleotide was joined by 3' ligation to the TCR cDNA template. The sample here was skin, taken from a tuberculin skin test site. The source of these receptors is an adult in good health.

This clonotype was seen a few times. CDR3 residues: CASSAGLYNSPLHF. As DNA, the CDR3 is TGTGCCAGCAGCGCGGGACTGTACAATTCACCCCTCCACTTT. V and J are TRBV5-4 and TRBJ1-6, with D possibly TRBD1 on 5 matching bases. Germline CDR1 SGHNT, CDR2 YYREEE (reference sequence). The CDR3 consists of 14 residues. V was cut by 4 bases and J by 7 bases, with 12 bases left in between.

This clonotype is termed medium-sized. V gene TRBV7-9 combines with J gene TRBJ2-3, with 7 bases fitting TRBD2. The CDR3 covers 13 residues. The junction had 2 bases not matched to a gene; V was cut back by 8 bases and J by 0 bases. CDR1 SEHNR and CDR2 FQNEAQ come from the germline V gene (reference sequence). CDR3 nucleotide sequence: TGTGCCAGCGGGGGGGGAAGCACAGATACGCAGTATTTT. Protein: CASGGGSTDTQYF.

This clonotype rates as medium-sized. The chain has TRBV7-8 and TRBJ2-1; possibly TRBD2 for D (5 bases). This CDR3 contains 15 residues. Germline loops: CDR1 SGHVS, CDR2 FQNEAQ. V was trimmed by 1 base and J by 4 bases, leaving 11 bases between them. The CDR3 sequence: CASSLGGPGYNEQFF. CDR3 coding DNA: TGTGCCAGCAGCTTAGGAGGGCCTGGGTACAATGAGCAGTTCTTC.

This clonotype has ten or more counts. The rearrangement uses TRBV6-2 or TRBV6-3 and TRBJ1-5; TRBD1 might be the D (5 bases). Germline CDR1 is MNHEY and CDR2 is SVGEGT. The germline V and J ends were trimmed by 3 bases and 7 bases, with 13 bases remaining between them. This CDR3 has 14 residues. The CDR3: CASSYTGLWQPQHF. Here the CDR3 DNA reads TGTGCCAGCAGTTATACAGGCTTGTGGCAGCCCCAGCATTTT.

This clonotype was observed a few times. The chain is built from TRBV5-1 and TRBJ2-5, with 8 bases that match TRBD2. J gave up 5 bases and V 4 bases, and 10 bases lay outside the gene matches. The CDR3 covers 15 residues. Germline assignment: CDR1 SGHRS and CDR2 YFSETQ. CDR3: CASSHGTRVQETQYF. CDR3 nucleotide sequence: TGCGCCAGCAGCCACGGGACTAGAGTACAGGAGACCCAGTACTTC.

This clonotype was recorded at least ten times. The chain joins TRBV7-3 to TRBJ1-6; D is unresolved. This CDR3 region has 13 residues. V was clipped by 4 bases and J by 10 bases, with 11 bases between them. Germline-derived CDR1 and CDR2 are SGHTA and FQGTGA. The CDR3: CASSSSLISPLHF. In DNA form, the CDR3 reads TGTGCCAGCAGCTCCTCACTGATCTCACCCCTCCACTTT. Combining the CDR3 with reference TRBV7-3 and TRBJ1-6 gives the whole variable domain GAGVSQTPSNKVTEKGKYVELRCDPISGHTALYWYRQSLGQGPEFLIYFQGTGAADDSGLPNDRFFAVRPEGSVSTLKIQRTERGDSAVYLCASSSSLISPLHFGNGTRLTVT.

This clonotype was counted at least ten times. The CDR3 bases are TGCAGCAAAAGGAGGGGAAACGGCGAGCAGTACTTC. It yields the protein CSKRRGNGEQYF. The chain recombines TRBV20-1 with TRBJ2-7; possible D gene TRBD2, 6 bases. This CDR3 region has 12 residues. Germline values: CDR1 DFQATT, CDR2 SNEGSKA (reference sequence).

This clonotype is termed medium-sized (0.01 to 0.1%). The CDR3 loop is CAWSWAGNIQYF. CDR3 DNA: TGTGCCTGGAGTTGGGCTGGAAACATTCAGTACTTC. This sequence joins TRBV30 and TRBJ2-4, with D hard to call. The germline V gene has CDR1 GTSNPN and CDR2 SVGIG (reference sequence). CDR3 length: 12 residues. V was trimmed by 2 bases and J by 6 bases, leaving 8 bases between them.

This clonotype was seen ten or more times. This rearrangement joins TRBV3-1 to TRBJ1-4; 7 nucleotides line up with TRBD1. Losses at the gene ends were 4 bases for V and 7 bases for J; bases not matched to a gene: 12. This CDR3 has 16 residues. The V gene's germline CDR1 is LGHDT and CDR2 YNNKEL (reference sequence). CDR3 residues: CASSPMPGQSFEKLFF. The CDR3 coding sequence is TGTGCCAGCAGCCCAATGCCGGGACAGAGCTTTGAAAAACTGTTTTTT.

This clonotype was detected a few times. The chain recombines TRBV27 with TRBJ2-2; D is perhaps TRBD2 (5 bases). Trimming pared 4 bases from V and 5 bases from J, leaving 14 bases between. CDR3 length: 15 residues. CDR1 and CDR2 from the germline V gene are MNHEY and SMNVEV (reference sequence). Here the CDR3 DNA reads TGTGCCAGCAGTTCTACGGGGATGGTGACCGGGGAGCTGTTTTTT. Encoded protein: CASSSTGMVTGELFF.

This clonotype was counted at least ten times. The V gene is TRBV6-5, the J gene TRBJ2-3, with D uncertain. Germline CDR1 reads MNHEY; CDR2 reads SVGAGI. With 8 bases removed from V and 7 bases from J, the gap between germline ends came to 4 bases. The CDR3 has 9 amino acids. CDR3 amino acids: CASEHTQYF. CDR3 bases: TGTGCCAGCGAGCATACGCAGTATTTT.

In DNA form, the CDR3 reads TGTGCCAGCTCACCGGAACGGAACACTGAAGCTTTCTTT. The encoded protein is CASSPERNTEAFF. The chain is built from TRBV18 and TRBJ1-1; D is ambiguous. The germline CDR1 and CDR2 sequences are KGHSH and LQKENI. The CDR3 spans 13 residues. The V and J ends lost 3 bases and 1 base respectively, with 6 bases between them.

This clonotype occurred many times. V usage is TRBV6-6 and J usage is TRBJ1-2; D call uncertain. Trimming left V 4 bases short and J 13 bases short, with 16 bases between. CDR1 and CDR2 (germline): MNHNY, SVGAGI (reference sequence). The CDR3 is made up of 12 amino acids. CDR3 sequence: CASSSPGLEPTF. In DNA, the CDR3 is TGTGCCAGCAGTTCCCCGGGCCTAGAGCCCACCTTC.

This clonotype ranks as medium-sized (0.01 to 0.1%). The chain is built from TRBV29-1 and TRBJ1-3; the match to TRBD1 covers 9 bases. This CDR3 is built from 14 residues. CDR1 and CDR2 from the germline V gene are SQVTM and ANQGSEA. The junction had 5 bases not matched to a gene; V was cut back by 7 bases and J by 1 base. CDR3 bases: TGCAGCGGATTACAGGGGGCTTCTGGAAACACCATATATTTT. This translates into CSGLQGASGNTIYF.

This clonotype appeared many times. This rearrangement joins TRBV7-8 to TRBJ2-1, with 10 nucleotides matching TRBD1. Germline V gene data show CDR1 as SGHVS and CDR2 as FQNEAQ. The CDR3 loop spans 15 amino acids. The ends lost 0 bases at V and 10 bases at J; junction bases unmatched: 6. The CDR3 coding sequence is TGTGCCAGCAGCTTAGCGCGGGACAGGGGAGGAGAGCAGTTCTTC. This codes for CASSLARDRGGEQFF.

This clonotype was seen at least ten times. The V gene is TRBV18, the J gene TRBJ1-5; 7 nucleotides agree with TRBD1. CDR3 length equals 13 residues. The V gene's germline CDR1 is KGHSH and CDR2 LQKENI. Germline trimming cut 2 bases from V and 7 bases from J; bases unmatched to any gene: 2. The CDR3 is CASSPGQEQPQHF. The DNA of the CDR3 is TGTGCCAGCTCACCAGGACAGGAGCAGCCCCAGCATTTT. Full variable domain (outside the CDR3, taken from reference TRBV18 and TRBJ1-5): NAGVMQNPRHLVRRRGQEARLRCSPMKGHSHVYWYRQLPEEGLKFMVYLQKENIIDESGMPKERFSAEFPKEGPSILRIQQVVRGDSAAYFCASSPGQEQPQHFGDGTRLSIL.

On this clonotype itself: A much bigger clone sits one base away, suggesting this may be a read error. The rearrangement uses TRBV7-7 and TRBJ2-2; D may be TRBD1 (8 bases). The germline gives CDR1 SSHAT, CDR2 FNYEAQ (reference sequence). The CDR3 has 12 amino acids. The CDR3 region has the DNA TGTGCTAGCAGCCGAACAGGGGGGGAGCTGATTTTT. This translates into CASSRTGGELIF.

In its sample, this clonotype was seen many times. This sequence joins TRBV4-2 and TRBJ2-5; D is tentatively TRBD1 or TRBD2 (5 bases each). Looked up from germline, CDR1 is LGHNA and CDR2 is YNFKEQ. Trimming removed 2 bases from V and 6 bases from J, with 7 bases in between. The CDR3 spans 12 residues. The CDR3 loop reads CASSQWGKTQYF. The CDR3 DNA is TGTGCCAGCAGCCAATGGGGGAAGACCCAGTACTTC.

The chain carries TRBV5-1 and TRBJ2-3; D is ambiguous. CDR1 is SGHRS and CDR2 is YFSETQ in the germline V gene. V was shortened by 0 bases and J by 1 base, with 6 bases between the two germline ends. CDR3 size: 14 residues. As DNA, the CDR3 is TGCGCCAGCAGCTTGGAGCTAGGCACAGATACGCAGTATTTT. It codes for CASSLELGTDTQYF.

In this sample, this clonotype turned up many times. This chain's CDR3 is CASSLPSGSLSYEQYF. DNA of the CDR3: TGTGCCAGCAGCCTACCTAGCGGAAGCCTCTCCTACGAGCAGTACTTC. This sequence joins TRBV7-2 and TRBJ2-7; 7 bases are a match to TRBD2. This CDR3 is built from 16 residues. Germline CDR1 and CDR2: SGHTA and FQGNSA. Unmatched junction bases numbered 10, after V lost 5 bases and J lost 0 bases.

The V and J genes are TRBV28 and TRBJ1-5; 7 bases match TRBD1. There are 12 residues in the CDR3. The junction had 4 bases not matched to a gene; V was cut back by 3 bases and J by 11 bases. The germline V gene has CDR1 MDHEN and CDR2 SYDVKM. CDR3 region: CASSLMQGAQHF. In DNA, the CDR3 is TGTGCCAGCAGTTTGATGCAGGGGGCCCAGCATTTT.

The table lists this clonotype with many counts. V gene TRBV5-5 combines with J gene TRBJ1-1; D is undetermined. With 2 bases removed from V and 1 base from J, the gap between germline ends came to 6 bases. Germline CDR1 SGHKS, CDR2 YYEKEE (reference sequence). The CDR3 consists of 13 residues. The chain's CDR3 is CASSLGRNTEAFF. The CDR3 DNA sequence: TGTGCCAGCAGCTTAGGAAGGAACACTGAAGCTTTCTTT. The entire variable domain, with the rest obtained from reference TRBV5-5 and TRBJ1-1, is as follows: DAGVTQSPTHLIKTRGQQVTLRCSPISGHKSVSWYQQVLGQGPQFIFQYYEKEERGRGNFPDRFSARQFPNYSSELNVNALLLGDSALYLCASSLGRNTEAFFGQGTRLTVV.

In this sample, this clonotype turned up many times. This chain links TRBV7-2 with TRBJ1-4, with D uncertain. Trimming took 6 bases from V and 0 from J, leaving 11 bases between them. The CDR3 extends over 15 amino acids. In germline, CDR1 is SGHTA, CDR2 FQGNSA. The chain's CDR3 is CASSLSSATNEKLFF. CDR3 DNA: TGTGCCAGCAGTCTGAGTTCTGCAACTAATGAAAAACTGTTTTTT.

A few counts support this clonotype. The chain carries TRBV6-6 and TRBJ2-5; 7 bases are a match to TRBD1. The CDR3 is 14 amino acids. J was trimmed by 6 bases and V by 0 bases; bases with no gene match: 4. Germline V gene lookup returns CDR1 MNHNY and CDR2 SVGAGI (reference sequence). The CDR3, as DNA: TGTGCCAGCAGTTACTCAGACAGGGACCAGACCCAGTACTTC. Translating gives CASSYSDRDQTQYF.

The chain recombines TRBV18 with TRBJ1-2; 9 bases are shared with TRBD1. V gave up 0 bases and J gave up 4 bases; unmatched junction bases: 6. The germline gives CDR1 KGHSH, CDR2 LQKENI. There are 16 residues in the CDR3. The CDR3 nucleotides read TGTGCCAGCTCACCACCGGGACAGGGCGCCTTCTATGGCTACACCTTC. Protein product: CASSPPGQGAFYGYTF.

This clonotype was counted many times. The chain uses TRBV9 and TRBJ1-1; possibly TRBD1 for D (5 bases). V was shortened by 3 bases and J by 0 bases, with 6 bases between the two germline ends. The CDR3 length is 13 residues. Germline-derived CDR1 and CDR2 are SGDLS and YYNGEE. This CDR3 is CASSGGLNTEAFF. The CDR3 bases are TGTGCCAGCAGCGGGGGCCTGAACACTGAAGCTTTCTTT.

This clonotype has ten or more counts. This chain connects TRBV6-2 or TRBV6-3 to TRBJ2-7; a weak D match, TRBD1 (5 bases). The CDR3 has 15 residues. The germline V and J ends were trimmed by 4 bases and 3 bases, with 16 bases remaining between them. CDR1 and CDR2 (germline): MNHEY, SVGEGT. The CDR3 is CASSSSGPGDYEQYF. The DNA of the CDR3 is TGTGCCAGCAGTTCATCAGGGCCCGGTGACTACGAGCAGTACTTC.

This clonotype has a count of ten or more. The chain is built from TRBV9 and TRBJ2-1; 7 bases map to TRBD2. The CDR3 spans 18 residues. V was clipped by 4 bases and J by 3 bases; unmatched bases: 16. CDR1 is SGDLS and CDR2 is YYNGEE in the germline V gene. The CDR3 here is CASSPRLADITYYNEQFF. The CDR3 DNA sequence: TGTGCCAGCAGCCCCCGGCTAGCGGACATCACCTACTACAATGAGCAGTTCTTC.

This clonotype was observed at least ten times. This rearrangement joins TRBV15 to TRBJ2-4; 7 bases fit TRBD1. Germline trimming cut 0 bases from V and 2 bases from J; bases unmatched to any gene: 1. The length of the CDR3 is 15 residues. The germline CDR1 and CDR2 sequences are LNHNV and YYDKDF (reference sequence). DNA of the CDR3: TGTGCCACCAGCAGAGAGACAGGGCCCAAAAACATTCAGTACTTC. It specifies CATSRETGPKNIQYF.

In its sample, this clonotype ranks as medium-sized (0.01 to 0.1%). The chain links TRBV11-2 to TRBJ2-2; no reliable D call. The CDR3 has 15 amino acids. Germline CDR1 and CDR2: SGHAT and FQNNGV. V was trimmed by 5 bases and J by 1 base, leaving 11 bases between them. The CDR3 here is CASSQLPLNTGELFF. The CDR3 DNA sequence: TGTGCCAGCAGCCAACTACCGCTGAACACCGGGGAGCTGTTTTTT.